This TCR beta chain derives from a study of T cell changes during pregnancy in multiple sclerosis. Sequencing used immunoSEQ multiplex PCR; TCRdb keeps in-frame clones, though not all of them. The table includes about 50,000 clones, 94% detected once. With 1 base clipped from V and 4 bases from J, the junction kept 11 bases outside the gene matches. Germline CDR1 reads SGHRS; CDR2 reads YFSETQ. The CDR3 length is 17 residues. This clonotype was sampled from a female donor with multiple sclerosis, enrolled in a pregnancy study. The V gene is TRBV5-1, the J gene TRBJ2-5; 9 bases match TRBD2. Sequencing was performed on CD8+ T cells from peripheral blood mononuclear cells, taken before pregnancy. CDR3: CASSLSVAGGEGETQYF. DNA of the CDR3: TGCGCCAGCAGCTTGTCGGTCGCGGGAGGGGAAGGAGAGACCCAGTACTTC.